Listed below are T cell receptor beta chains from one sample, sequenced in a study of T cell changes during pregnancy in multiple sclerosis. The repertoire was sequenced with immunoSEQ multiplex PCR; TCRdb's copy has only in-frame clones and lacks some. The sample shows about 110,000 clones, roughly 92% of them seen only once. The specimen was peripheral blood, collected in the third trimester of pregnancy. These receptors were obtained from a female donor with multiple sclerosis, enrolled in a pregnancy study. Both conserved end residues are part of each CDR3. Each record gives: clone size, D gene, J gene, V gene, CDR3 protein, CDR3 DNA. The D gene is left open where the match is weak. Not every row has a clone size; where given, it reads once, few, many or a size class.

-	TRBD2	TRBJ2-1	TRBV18	CASSPSREGYNEQFF	TGTGCCAGCTCACCCTCGCGGGAGGGCTACAATGAGCAGTTCTTC
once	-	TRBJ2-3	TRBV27	CASSSPSDPAGTDTQYF	TGTGCCAGCAGTTCCCCCTCAGATCCTGCGGGCACAGATACGCAGTATTTT
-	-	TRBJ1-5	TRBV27	CASSPGTKVGNQPQHF	TGTGCCAGCAGTCCCGGGACAAAGGTGGGCAATCAGCCCCAGCATTTT
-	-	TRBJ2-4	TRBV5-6	CASSLASVGGIQYF	TGTGCCAGCAGCTTGGCCAGCGTCGGGGGCATTCAGTACTTC
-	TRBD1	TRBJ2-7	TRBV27	CAVLGTGGYEQYF	TGTGCAGTCCTGGGGACAGGTGGCTACGAGCAGTACTTC
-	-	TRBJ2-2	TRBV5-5	CASTTGLDTGELFF	TGTGCCAGCACGACGGGACTTGACACCGGGGAGCTGTTTTTT
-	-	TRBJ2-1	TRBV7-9	CASSSRDGSGLNNEQFF	TGTGCCAGCAGCTCCCGGGATGGTAGCGGATTAAACAATGAGCAGTTCTTC
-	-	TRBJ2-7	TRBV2	CASRELMDRGGSYEQYF	TGTGCCAGCAGAGAGTTAATGGACCGCGGAGGATCCTACGAGCAGTACTTC
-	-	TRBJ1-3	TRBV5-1	CASSDKDRFSGNTIYF	TGCGCCAGCAGCGACAAAGACAGGTTCTCTGGAAACACCATATATTTT
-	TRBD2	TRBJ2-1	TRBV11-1	CASSSDSGGPRDEQFF	TGTGCCAGCAGCTCCGATAGCGGGGGCCCACGGGATGAGCAGTTCTTC
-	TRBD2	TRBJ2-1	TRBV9	CASRASGSGYGNEQFF	TGTGCCAGCAGGGCTAGCGGGAGCGGTTACGGTAATGAGCAGTTCTTC
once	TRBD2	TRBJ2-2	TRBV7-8	CASSLGRSSGGAHTGELFF	TGTGCCAGCAGCTTAGGGAGGTCGAGCGGGGGGGCCCACACCGGGGAGCTGTTTTTT
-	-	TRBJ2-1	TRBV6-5	CASSYLHLGHPNEQFF	TGTGCCAGCAGTTACTTACATTTAGGACACCCCAATGAGCAGTTCTTC
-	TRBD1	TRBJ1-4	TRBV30	CAWSSSRTGNEKLFF	TGTGCCTGGAGTTCATCCCGGACAGGGAATGAAAAACTGTTTTTT
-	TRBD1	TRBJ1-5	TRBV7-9	CASSTTGTGNQPQHF	TGTGCCAGCAGCACGACAGGGACGGGCAATCAGCCCCAGCATTTT
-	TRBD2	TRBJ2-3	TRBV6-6	CASSPAPTSGGGTQYF	TGTGCCAGCAGCCCAGCCCCGACTAGCGGGGGGGGTACGCAGTATTTT
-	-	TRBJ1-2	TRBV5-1	CASSLGFTANYGYTF	TGCGCCAGCAGCTTGGGTTTTACCGCGAACTATGGCTACACCTTC
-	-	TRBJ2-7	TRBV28	CASSTLVSYEQYF	TGTGCCAGCAGTACATTGGTGTCCTACGAGCAGTACTTC
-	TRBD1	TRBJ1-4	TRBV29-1	CSVSTGGSNEKLFF	TGCAGCGTATCGACAGGGGGCTCTAATGAAAAACTGTTTTTT
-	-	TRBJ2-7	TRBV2	CASSEGTFDYEQYF	TGTGCCAGCAGTGAAGGGACATTTGACTACGAGCAGTACTTC
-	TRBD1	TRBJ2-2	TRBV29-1	CSVADRDTGELFF	TGCAGCGTCGCGGACAGGGACACCGGGGAGCTGTTTTTT
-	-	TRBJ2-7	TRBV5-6	CASSFLPVLGDTSYEQYF	TGTGCCAGCAGCTTCCTCCCTGTCCTGGGGGACACCTCCTACGAGCAGTACTTC
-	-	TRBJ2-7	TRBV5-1	CASSLEGARPYEQYF	TGCGCCAGCAGCTTGGAAGGGGCCCGACCTTACGAGCAGTACTTC
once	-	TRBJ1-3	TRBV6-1	CASSEVSVLSGNTIYF	TGTGCCAGCAGTGAAGTATCCGTACTCTCTGGAAACACCATATATTTT
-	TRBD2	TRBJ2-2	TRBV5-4	CASNLRAGGGGTGELFF	TGTGCCAGCAACCTCCGGGCGGGAGGGGGCGGCACCGGGGAGCTGTTTTTT
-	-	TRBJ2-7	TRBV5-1	CASSLGQGGREQYF	TGCGCCAGCAGCTTGGGTCAGGGGGGACGCGAGCAGTACTTC
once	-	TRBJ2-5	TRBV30	CAAASGFQETQYF	TGTGCCGCTGCTTCGGGATTCCAAGAGACCCAGTACTTC
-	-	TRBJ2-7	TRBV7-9	CASSLGVGSGAHEQYF	TGTGCCAGCAGCTTAGGGGTTGGGTCAGGGGCGCACGAGCAGTACTTC
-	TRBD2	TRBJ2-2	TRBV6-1	CASSEMVAGTSFTGELFF	TGTGCCAGCAGTGAAATGGTTGCCGGGACTAGTTTCACCGGGGAGCTGTTTTTT
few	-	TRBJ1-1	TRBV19	CATIGSRHRTEAFF	TGTGCCACGATCGGGAGCCGTCACCGGACTGAAGCTTTCTTT
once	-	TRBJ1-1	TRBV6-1	CARRVVRNTEAFF	TGTGCCAGAAGAGTTGTGCGTAACACTGAAGCTTTCTTT
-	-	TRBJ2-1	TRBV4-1	CASSQELSGPSYNEQFF	TGCGCCAGCAGCCAAGAACTGAGCGGGCCTTCCTACAATGAGCAGTTCTTC
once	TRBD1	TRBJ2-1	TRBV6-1	CASSRDRGNEQFF	TGTGCCAGTTCCCGGGACAGGGGAAATGAGCAGTTCTTC
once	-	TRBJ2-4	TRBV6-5	CARTRGAKNIQYF	TGTGCCAGGACAAGGGGGGCCAAAAACATTCAGTACTTC
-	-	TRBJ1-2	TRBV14	CASSYTDNYGYTF	TGTGCCAGCAGCTATACAGATAACTATGGCTACACCTTC
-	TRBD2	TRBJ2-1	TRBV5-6	CASSLGLAGVNEQFF	TGTGCCAGCAGCTTGGGGCTAGCGGGAGTCAATGAGCAGTTCTTC
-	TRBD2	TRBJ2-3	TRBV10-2	CASTPGLAGGGDTQYF	TGCGCCAGCACCCCGGGGCTAGCGGGGGGCGGAGATACGCAGTATTTT
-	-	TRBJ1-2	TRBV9	CASSVDVRANYGYTF	TGTGCCAGCAGCGTAGATGTCAGGGCTAACTATGGCTACACCTTC
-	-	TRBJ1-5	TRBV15	CATRTGNQPQHF	TGTGCCACAAGGACAGGCAATCAGCCCCAGCATTTT
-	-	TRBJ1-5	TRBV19	CASSVYRDSNQPQHF	TGTGCCAGTAGTGTATACAGGGATAGCAATCAGCCCCAGCATTTT
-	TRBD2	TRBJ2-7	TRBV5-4	CASSFPGLQSYEQYF	TGTGCCAGCAGCTTCCCGGGACTACAATCCTACGAGCAGTACTTC
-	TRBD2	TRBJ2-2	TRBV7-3	CASSSTSGGIGELFF	TGTGCCAGCAGCTCGACTAGCGGGGGCATCGGGGAGCTGTTTTTT
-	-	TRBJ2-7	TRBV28	CASSIGTLANEQYF	TGTGCCAGCAGTATCGGGACTCTAGCCAACGAGCAGTACTTC
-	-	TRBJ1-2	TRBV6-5	CASSTQAGIGGYTF	TGTGCCAGCAGTACCCAGGCGGGGATCGGTGGCTACACCTTC
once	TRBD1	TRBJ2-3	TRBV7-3	CASSPGKGATTDTQYF	TGTGCCAGCAGCCCCGGCAAGGGGGCAACGACAGATACGCAGTATTTT
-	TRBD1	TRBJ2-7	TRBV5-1	CASRYGTGGSYEQYF	TGCGCCAGCAGGTACGGGACAGGGGGGTCCTACGAGCAGTACTTC
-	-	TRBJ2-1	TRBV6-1	CASSRQVGQFF	TGTGCCAGCAGTAGACAGGTAGGGCAGTTCTTC
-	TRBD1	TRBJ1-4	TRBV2	CASQRAGGMFF	TGTGCCAGCCAGAGGGCAGGGGGGATGTTTTTT
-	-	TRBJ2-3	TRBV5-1	CASNRQASSTDTQYF	TGCGCCAGCAACAGACAGGCATCTAGCACAGATACGCAGTATTTT
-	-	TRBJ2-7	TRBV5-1	CASSLGIRDSYEQYF	TGCGCCAGCAGCTTGGGGATCAGGGATTCCTACGAGCAGTACTTC
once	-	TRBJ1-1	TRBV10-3	CAISADLNTEAFF	TGTGCCATCAGTGCTGACTTGAACACTGAAGCTTTCTTT
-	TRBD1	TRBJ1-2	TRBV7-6	CASSLGDRDLYGYTF	TGTGCCAGCAGCCTTGGGGACAGGGACCTTTATGGCTACACCTTC
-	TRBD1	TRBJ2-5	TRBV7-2	CASTPGGAQETQYF	TGTGCCAGCACCCCAGGGGGCGCCCAGGAGACCCAGTACTTC
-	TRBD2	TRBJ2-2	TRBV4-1	CASSPRLAGVGGELFF	TGCGCCAGCAGCCCCCGACTAGCGGGGGTCGGCGGGGAGCTGTTTTTT
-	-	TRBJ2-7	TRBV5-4	CASSSGTSYEQYF	TGTGCCAGCAGTTCCGGGACTTCCTACGAGCAGTACTTC